The entry below gives a single T cell receptor (beta chain) sequence along with its context. This sample is drawn from a study of blood T cell repertoires in COVID-19. Looking at the study overall: Sites across the United States, Italy and Spain contributed samples from acute and convalescent COVID-19. In each case, the material was cDNA or gDNA derived from T cells, B-cell-depleted T cells, or PBMCs.

Per the original methods: Amplifying reference gene primers gave estimates of nucleated cell counts. The data were produced by immunoSEQ multiplex PCR, yet TCRdb's version contains in-frame clones alone and is incomplete. V and J calls and clone size are those listed in that table; D and trimming were worked out from the DNA. Of more than 35,000 clones in the sample, 75% to 85% were seen once. The CDR3 runs 19 residues. The ends lost 0 bases at V and 5 bases at J; junction bases unmatched: 15. Per the germline V gene, CDR1 is SGHDN and CDR2 is FVKESK. The receptor comes from a woman in her 70s with acute or convalescent COVID-19. Sequencing was performed on peripheral blood. This chain connects TRBV14 to TRBJ2-7; 11 nucleotides match TRBD2. CDR3 region: CASSQDLPGLAVGFHEQYF. The CDR3 nucleotides are TGTGCCAGCAGCCAAGATTTGCCGGGACTAGCGGTGGGATTCCACGAGCAGTACTTC.